Following are 9 T cell receptor beta chains from one sample sequenced in a study of cytomegalovirus exposure and HLA in healthy donors. 13 Jbeta primers and 60 Vbeta primers were used for the PCR. TCRdb keeps only in-frame clones here, not all; method: immunoSEQ multiplex PCR. The sample yields more than 80,000 clones, 65% to 80% seen once. Material for sequencing was PBMCs. Source of these receptors: a man in his sixties in good health and CMV-seronegative.

J is TRBJ1-5 and V is TRBV7-9; D may be TRBD1 (6 bases). The CDR3 runs to 15 residues. Germline V gene lookup returns CDR1 SEHNR and CDR2 FQNEAQ (reference sequence). Trimming shortened V by 5 bases and J by 4 bases, and 15 bases separated the two germline ends. The CDR3 DNA reads as TGTGCCAGCAGCGCCCCCGGGACAAAGAATCAGCCCCAGCATTTT. As protein: CASSAPGTKNQPQHF.

The chain links TRBV12-5 to TRBJ1-2, with D possibly TRBD1 on 5 matching bases. V lost 3 bases and J 4 bases, leaving 9 bases between the germline ends. The CDR3 is made up of 13 amino acids. The germline V gene has CDR1 LGHNT and CDR2 FRNRAP. DNA for the CDR3: TGTGCTAGTGGTTTCCCGGGGGGCTATGGCTACACCTTC. As protein: CASGFPGGYGYTF.

The CDR3 nucleotides are TGTGCCTGGAGTGTGGGGCTAAACGCGAACACCGGGGAGCTGTTTTTT. Translated: CAWSVGLNANTGELFF. The V call is TRBV30, the J call TRBJ2-2; D is perhaps TRBD1 (5 bases). Trimming cost V 0 bases and J 0 bases, with 11 bases left between them. Germline-derived CDR1 and CDR2 are GTSNPN and SVGIG (reference sequence). The CDR3 runs 16 residues.

This sequence joins TRBV15 and TRBJ1-2; 8 bases align to TRBD1. CDR3 size: 15 residues. J lost 2 bases, V lost 0 bases, and 2 bases had no gene match. The germline V gene has CDR1 LNHNV and CDR2 YYDKDF (reference sequence). As DNA, the CDR3 is TGTGCCACCAGCAGAGATCGGACAGGGAACTATGGCTACACCTTC. Translation gives CATSRDRTGNYGYTF.

The chain uses TRBV9 and TRBJ2-7, with 8 bases fitting TRBD1. The CDR3 is 15 residues long. Germline V gives CDR1 SGDLS, CDR2 YYNGEE. The V segment lost 1 base and the J segment 4 bases; nucleotides outside the gene matches: 7. CDR3 sequence: CASSVTDRDGYEQYF. CDR3 coding DNA: TGTGCCAGCAGCGTAACGGACAGGGATGGGTACGAGCAGTACTTC.

This chain connects TRBV7-4 to TRBJ2-5; 9 positions agree with TRBD2. The better agreement between TRBJ2-7 and the DNA end casts doubt on the J call. This CDR3 is 17 amino acids long. In germline, CDR1 is SGHVT, CDR2 SQSDAQ. The CDR3: CASSLSILAGRLREQYF. CDR3 sequence (DNA): TGTGCCAGCAGCTTAAGTATCCTAGCGGGGAGACTCCGCGAGCAGTACTTC.

This clone came up once. One end of the junction is discordant with germline, which a read error may explain. The chain uses TRBV5-5 and TRBJ2-7; 12 positions match TRBD1. Germline V gene sequence: CDR1 SGHKS, CDR2 YYEKEE (reference sequence). CDR3 length equals 15 residues. CDR3 nucleotide sequence: TGTGCCAGCAGTTTGGTGGGACAGGGGGCGAGTGAGCAGTACTTC. It codes for CASSLVGQGASEQYF.

Only one count was recorded for this clone. The chain couples TRBV5-1 to TRBJ2-1; 7 positions agree with TRBD2. The V and J ends lost 4 bases and 5 bases, in that order; junction bases with no gene match: 12. The CDR3 totals 16 residues. Germline CDR1 is SGHRS and CDR2 is YFSETQ. CDR3 nucleotides: TGCGCCAGCAGCCGAGTGGGGGGAGGGTCCAACAATGAGCAGTTCTTC. The encoded protein is CASSRVGGGSNNEQFF.

The J gene is TRBJ2-4, the V gene TRBV7-8; TRBD2 might be the D (6 bases). The germline V and J ends were trimmed by 2 bases and 8 bases, with 16 bases remaining between them. This CDR3 spans 15 amino acids. From germline, CDR1 is SGHVS and CDR2 FQNEAQ. The CDR3 loop is CASSLSSGGRDIQYF. The CDR3 DNA is TGTGCCAGCAGCTTATCATCCGGGGGTCGAGACATTCAGTACTTC.